This is a list of T cell receptor beta chains from one sample in a study of siplizumab effects on memory and regulatory T cells. Measured with immunoSEQ multiplex PCR; TCRdb has only the in-frame clones, and not every one. The repertoire holds about 100,000 clones, approximately 91% seen once, with about 2.4% in the top ten. The sequencing sample was made of CD4+ T cells sorted from blood. The source is a human donor in good health. Some clones in this sample may be carry-over from other donors' samples. CDR3s include the opening cysteine and the closing phenylalanine or tryptophan.

CASSVRDTQYF TRBJ2-3 TRBV9
CASSAGTGADTQYF TRBJ2-3 TRBV6-4
CASRDHPTGKQFF TRBJ2-1 TRBV10-1
CASTSVWGNEQFF TRBJ2-1 TRBV2
CASSGTSGSVDEQFF TRBJ2-1 TRBV9
CASMSRFFIQYF TRBJ2-4 TRBV28
CAWLRGGPGANVLTF TRBJ2-6 TRBV30
CASSQRQGAEAFF TRBJ1-1 TRBV14
CASSRGGNEQFF TRBJ2-1 TRBV27
CASSEMGAGNTIYF TRBJ1-3 TRBV2
CASSIAGSRDEQFF TRBJ2-1 TRBV10-1
CASSPGLASEAYNEQFF TRBJ2-1 TRBV18
CASNYIPQATGTGELFF TRBJ2-2 TRBV19
CASSLRTIDQFF TRBJ2-1 TRBV11-1
CASSQGWNTGELFF TRBJ2-2 TRBV7-3
CASSGGVDPLLAKNIQYF TRBJ2-4 TRBV2
CASSTLAGGETQYF TRBJ2-5 TRBV7-8
CASSIGDRDADTQYF TRBJ2-3 TRBV19
CASSLGAGGPKETQYF TRBJ2-5 TRBV7-9
CASSIRNVGAFF TRBJ1-1 TRBV19
CASSPIRDLNYEQYF TRBJ2-7 TRBV7-9
CASSILAGGSYEQYF TRBJ2-7 TRBV28
CASRGGGTHTDTQYF TRBJ2-3 TRBV2
CASSTAPSGSSYNEQFF TRBJ2-1 TRBV19
CASSLARGTDTQYF TRBJ2-3 TRBV7-2
CASSSREGATQYF TRBJ2-5 TRBV19
CASSDRSYSNQPQHF TRBJ1-5 TRBV6-1
CASATGGSGANVLTF TRBJ2-6 TRBV28
CASSQAFDPTSGYNEQFF TRBJ2-1 TRBV4-2
CASRSGYNTEAFF TRBJ1-1 TRBV25-1
CASSPQTGTGSLREQYF TRBJ2-7 TRBV14
CASFRESGNFNSPLHF TRBJ1-6 TRBV2
CASSLGAATNEKLFF TRBJ1-4 TRBV5-4
CASSSTGTGAFGEQFF TRBJ2-1 TRBV11-3
CASTGTTMNTEAFF TRBJ1-1 TRBV19
CASSLEWGTDTQYF TRBJ2-3 TRBV5-5
CASRPRADNTYEQYF TRBJ2-7 TRBV5-1
CASSQELVGKLFF TRBJ1-4 TRBV14
CASRTRGSTDTQYF TRBJ2-3 TRBV5-1
CASGSGTGVFGETQYF TRBJ2-5 TRBV5-1
CASSPRYQQEAYEQYF TRBJ2-7 TRBV18
CASSVVSGEGEKLFF TRBJ1-4 TRBV9
CASRELTGGTDTQYF TRBJ2-3 TRBV6-5
CASTDYNEQFF TRBJ2-1 TRBV25-1